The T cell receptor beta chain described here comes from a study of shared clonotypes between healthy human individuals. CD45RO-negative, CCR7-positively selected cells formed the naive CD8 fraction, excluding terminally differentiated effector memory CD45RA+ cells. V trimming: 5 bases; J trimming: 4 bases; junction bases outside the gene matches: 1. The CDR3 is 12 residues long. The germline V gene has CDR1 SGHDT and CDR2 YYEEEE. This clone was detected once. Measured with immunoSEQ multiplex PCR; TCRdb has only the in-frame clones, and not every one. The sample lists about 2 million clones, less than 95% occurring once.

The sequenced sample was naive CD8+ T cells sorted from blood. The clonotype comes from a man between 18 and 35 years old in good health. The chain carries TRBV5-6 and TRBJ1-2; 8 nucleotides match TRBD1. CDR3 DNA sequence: TGTGCCAGCAGACAGGGGGTCTATGGCTACACCTTC. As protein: CASRQGVYGYTF.